These 5 T cell receptor beta chains originate from one sample sequenced in a study of blood T cell repertoires in COVID-19 (TCRdb year 2020). The library was built by means of the immunoSEQ multiplex PCR assay. TCRdb carries this immuneACCESS record with in-frame sequences only. Its versions omit some clonotypes, under half of them owing to an unresolved V gene in the studies checked, with the rest unexplained. This sample is represented by some 68,000 clones; around 90% of them were singletons. 6.5% to 8% of the sample lies in the top ten. The sequencing sample was made of peripheral blood. These receptors were obtained from a middle-aged man with COVID-19, enrolled during active disease.

V usage is TRBV2 and J usage is TRBJ1-6; 8 positions match TRBD1. CDR1 is SNHLY, CDR2 FYNNEI, per germline. Trimming removed 5 bases from V and 7 bases from J; junction bases left unmatched: 10. This CDR3 is built from 16 residues. The CDR3 loop reads CASSPDRGGRNSPLHF. The CDR3 nucleotides are TGTGCCAGCAGTCCAGACAGGGGTGGAAGGAATTCACCCCTCCACTTT. The complete variable domain, with remaining parts taken from reference TRBV2 and TRBJ1-6, reads EPEVTQTPSHQVTQMGQEVILRCVPISNHLYFYWYRQILGQKVEFLVSFYNNEISEKSEIFDDQFSVERPDGSNFTLKIRSTKLEDSAMYFCASSPDRGGRNSPLHFGNGTRLTVT.

V and J are TRBV2 and TRBJ1-5; TRBD1 is a possible D gene (6 bases). Trimming took 1 base from V and 3 from J, leaving 7 bases between them. Germline V CDR1 and CDR2: SNHLY, FYNNEI. The CDR3 covers 14 residues. In DNA, the CDR3 is TGTGCCAGCAGTGAAGGACAGGTCAATCAGCCCCAGCATTTT. Protein product: CASSEGQVNQPQHF.

The chain has TRBV30 and TRBJ1-4; D is unresolved. Trimming removed 0 bases from V and 7 bases from J, with 12 bases in between. Per germline, CDR1 GTSNPN and CDR2 SVGIG (reference sequence). This CDR3 is built from 14 residues. The CDR3 is CAWSVHRDTEKLFF. The CDR3 bases are TGTGCCTGGAGTGTACATCGGGATACTGAAAAACTGTTTTTT.

The chain joins TRBV10-3 to TRBJ2-3; possible D gene TRBD1, 5 bases. CDR1 and CDR2 (germline): ENHRY, SYGVKD. The CDR3 is 14 amino acids. The ends were cut back, 9 bases at V and 0 bases at J, with 13 bases in the middle. This CDR3 is CAITGSVSTDTQYF. CDR3 DNA: TGTGCCATAACAGGCTCTGTCAGCACAGATACGCAGTATTTT.

The chain is built from TRBV7-8 and TRBJ1-6; possible D gene TRBD1, 6 bases. The CDR3 covers 15 residues. V was cut by 5 bases and J by 4 bases, with 12 bases left in between. CDR1 and CDR2 from the germline V gene are SGHVS and FQNEAQ. The CDR3 DNA sequence: TGTGCCAGCAGCACCCGGACAGAATATAATTCACCCCTCCACTTT. Translated, it gives CASSTRTEYNSPLHF.